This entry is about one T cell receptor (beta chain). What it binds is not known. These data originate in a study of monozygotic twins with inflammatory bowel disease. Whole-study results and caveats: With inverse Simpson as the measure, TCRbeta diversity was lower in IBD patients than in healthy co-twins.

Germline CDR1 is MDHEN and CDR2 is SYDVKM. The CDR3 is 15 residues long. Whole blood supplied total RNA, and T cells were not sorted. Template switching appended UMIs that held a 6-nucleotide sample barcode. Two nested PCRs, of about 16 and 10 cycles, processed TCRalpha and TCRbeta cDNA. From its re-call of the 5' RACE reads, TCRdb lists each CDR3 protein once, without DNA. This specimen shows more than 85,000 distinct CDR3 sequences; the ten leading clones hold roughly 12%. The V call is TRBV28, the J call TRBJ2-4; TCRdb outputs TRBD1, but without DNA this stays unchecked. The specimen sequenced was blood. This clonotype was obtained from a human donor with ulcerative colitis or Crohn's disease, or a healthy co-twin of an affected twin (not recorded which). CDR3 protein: CASSPPGQGRNIQYF.